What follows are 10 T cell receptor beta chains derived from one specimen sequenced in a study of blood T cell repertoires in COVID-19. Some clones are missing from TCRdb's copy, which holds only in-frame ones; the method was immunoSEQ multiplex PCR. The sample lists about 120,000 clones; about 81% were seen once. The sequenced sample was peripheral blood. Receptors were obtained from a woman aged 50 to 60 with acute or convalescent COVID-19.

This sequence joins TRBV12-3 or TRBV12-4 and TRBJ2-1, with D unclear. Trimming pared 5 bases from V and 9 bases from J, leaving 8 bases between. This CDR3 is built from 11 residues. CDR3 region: CASSVAGEQFF. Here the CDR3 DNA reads TGTGCCAGCAGTGTTGCCGGTGAGCAGTTCTTC.

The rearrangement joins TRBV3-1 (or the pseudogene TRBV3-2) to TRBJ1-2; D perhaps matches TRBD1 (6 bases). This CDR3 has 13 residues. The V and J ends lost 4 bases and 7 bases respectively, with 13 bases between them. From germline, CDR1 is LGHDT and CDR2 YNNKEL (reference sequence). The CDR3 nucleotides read TGTGCCAGCAGCCTTTCAGGGGTCCCTGGCTACACCTTC. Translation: CASSLSGVPGYTF.

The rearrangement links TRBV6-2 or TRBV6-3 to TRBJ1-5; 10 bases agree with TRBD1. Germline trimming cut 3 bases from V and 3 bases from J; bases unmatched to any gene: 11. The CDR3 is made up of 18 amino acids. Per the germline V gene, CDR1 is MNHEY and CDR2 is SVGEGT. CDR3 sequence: CASSYQAGTGEVNQPQHF. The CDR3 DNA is TGTGCCAGCAGTTATCAAGCCGGGACAGGGGAAGTCAATCAGCCCCAGCATTTT.

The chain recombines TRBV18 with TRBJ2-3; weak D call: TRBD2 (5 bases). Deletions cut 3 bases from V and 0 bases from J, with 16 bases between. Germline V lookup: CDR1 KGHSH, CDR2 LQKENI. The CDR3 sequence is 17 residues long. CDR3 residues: CASSPKAVGASTDTQYF. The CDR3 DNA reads TGTGCCAGCTCACCTAAAGCTGTGGGAGCTAGCACAGATACGCAGTATTTT. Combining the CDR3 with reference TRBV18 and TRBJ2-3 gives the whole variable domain NAGVMQNPRHLVRRRGQEARLRCSPMKGHSHVYWYRQLPEEGLKFMVYLQKENIIDESGMPKERFSAEFPKEGPSILRIQQVVRGDSAAYFCASSPKAVGASTDTQYFGPGTRLTVL.

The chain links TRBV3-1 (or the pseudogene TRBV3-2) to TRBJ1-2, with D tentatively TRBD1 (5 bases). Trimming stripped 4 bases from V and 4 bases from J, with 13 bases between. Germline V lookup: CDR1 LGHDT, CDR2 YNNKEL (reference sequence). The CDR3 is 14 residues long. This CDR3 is CASSPPGGFYGYTF. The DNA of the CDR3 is TGTGCCAGCAGCCCGCCGGGGGGTTTCTATGGCTACACCTTC.

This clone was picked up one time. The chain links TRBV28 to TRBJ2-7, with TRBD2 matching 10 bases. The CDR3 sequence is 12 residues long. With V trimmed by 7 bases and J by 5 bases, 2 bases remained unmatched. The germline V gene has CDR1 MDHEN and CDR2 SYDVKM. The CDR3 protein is CASTSGSDEQYF. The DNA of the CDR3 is TGTGCCAGCACTAGCGGGAGCGACGAGCAGTACTTC. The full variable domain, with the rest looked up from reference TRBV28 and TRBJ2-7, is DVKVTQSSRYLVKRTGEKVFLECVQDMDHENMFWYRQDPGLGLRLIYFSYDVKMKEKGDIPEGYSVSREKKERFSLILESASTNQTSMYLCASTSGSDEQYFGPGTRLTVT.

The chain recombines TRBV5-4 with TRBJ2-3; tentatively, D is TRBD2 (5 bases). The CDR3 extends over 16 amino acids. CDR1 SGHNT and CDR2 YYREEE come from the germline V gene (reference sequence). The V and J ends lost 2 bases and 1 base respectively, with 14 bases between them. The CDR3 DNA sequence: TGTGCCAGCAGCTTTACTCTAGGGAGCGGCACAGATACGCAGTATTTT. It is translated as CASSFTLGSGTDTQYF.

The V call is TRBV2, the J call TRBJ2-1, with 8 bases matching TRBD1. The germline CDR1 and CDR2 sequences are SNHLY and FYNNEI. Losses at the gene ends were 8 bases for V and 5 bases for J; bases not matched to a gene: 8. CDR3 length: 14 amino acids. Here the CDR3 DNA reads TGTGCCAGCGACGGGACAGGTTTGAACAATGAGCAGTTCTTC. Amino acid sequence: CASDGTGLNNEQFF.

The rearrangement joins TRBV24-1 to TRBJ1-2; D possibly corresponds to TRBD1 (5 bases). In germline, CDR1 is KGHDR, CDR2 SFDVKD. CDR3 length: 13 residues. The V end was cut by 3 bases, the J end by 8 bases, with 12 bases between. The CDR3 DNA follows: TGTGCCACCAGTGATCGGGCAGGGTTAGGCTACACCTTC. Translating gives CATSDRAGLGYTF.

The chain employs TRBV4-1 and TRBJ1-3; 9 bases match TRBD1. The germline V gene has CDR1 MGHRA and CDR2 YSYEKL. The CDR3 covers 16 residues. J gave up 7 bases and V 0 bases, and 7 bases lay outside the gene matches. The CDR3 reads CASSQEETGGFNTIYF. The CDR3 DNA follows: TGCGCCAGCAGCCAAGAAGAGACAGGGGGTTTTAACACCATATATTTT.